This entry lists 18 T cell receptor beta chains sequenced from one sample in a study of regulatory T cells in long-lasting Graves disease. Time point given: persistent/refractory GD, antithyroid drugs over 5 years with positive TRAb. Preparation of the TCR library used RNA extracted from PBMCs. HTBI primers from iRepertoire and Arm-PCR of CDR3 regions yielded the TCR beta libraries. TCRdb reprocessed the multiplex PCR reads via MiXCR and lists one record per CDR3 protein. The top ten hold roughly 7.1% of the sample, which has roughly 500,000 distinct CDR3 sequences, 20% to 25% seen once. The starting material was peripheral blood mononuclear cells (PBMCs), obtained when the disease was refractory, from a patient treated with antithyroid drugs. The origin of the receptors is a female donor with Graves disease.

This clonotype was found many times. V usage is TRBV20-1 and J usage is TRBJ1-5, with 7 bases fitting TRBD1. V shed 6 bases, J shed 5 bases, and the junction held 13 bases outside the gene matches. From germline, CDR1 is DFQATT and CDR2 SNEGSKA (reference sequence). The length of the CDR3 is 15 residues. CDR3 bases: TGCAGTGCGTGGACAGGACACGAAGTGGATCAGCCCCAGCATTTT. Its translation is CSAWTGHEVDQPQHF.

There are a few counts of this clonotype. The chain uses TRBV27 and TRBJ2-1; 9 bases align to TRBD1. Per germline, CDR1 MNHEY and CDR2 SMNVEV (reference sequence). The length of the CDR3 is 15 residues. Trimming took 7 bases from V and 2 from J; bases not matched to a gene: 6. CDR3 in amino acids: CASIPGTGTYNEQFF. The CDR3 DNA reads TGTGCCAGCATCCCCGGGACAGGGACCTACAATGAGCAGTTCTTC.

This rearrangement joins TRBV4-1 to TRBJ2-5, with D perhaps matching TRBD2 (5 bases). V was pared by 1 base and J by 2 bases, with 17 bases between. CDR3 length equals 17 residues. In germline, CDR1 is MGHRA, CDR2 YSYEKL. The CDR3 DNA follows: TGCGCCAGCAGCCAAGCGGGATATAAGGACGGGCAAGAGACCCAGTACTTC. Encoded protein: CASSQAGYKDGQETQYF.

J is TRBJ1-5 and V is TRBV19; D is uncertain. Germline V gene data show CDR1 as LNHDA and CDR2 as SQIVND (reference sequence). Trimming removed 5 bases at V and 7 bases at J, with 15 bases between. There are 14 residues in the CDR3. The CDR3 region has the DNA TGTGCCAGTAGTGCACCTGACCGGGGACAGCCCCAGCATTTT. This gives the protein CASSAPDRGQPQHF.

This clonotype was observed many times. This chain uses TRBV11-3 with TRBJ2-4, with 7 bases lining up with TRBD1. Germline values: CDR1 SGHNT, CDR2 YENEEA. The CDR3 extends over 16 amino acids. Trimming removed 1 base from V and 11 bases from J; junction bases left unmatched: 14. CDR3 loop: CASSLGGGQAAIFQYF. The CDR3 nucleotides read TGTGCCAGCAGCTTAGGAGGCGGACAGGCAGCCATATTTCAGTACTTC. The whole variable domain, remainder taken from reference TRBV11-3 and TRBJ2-4, is EAGVVQSPRYKIIEKKQPVAFWCNPISGHNTLYWYLQNLGQGPELLIRYENEEAVDDSQLPKDRFSAERLKGVDSTLKIQPAELGDSAVYLCASSLGGGQAAIFQYFGAGTRLSVL.

In its sample, this clonotype was seen a few times. This chain joins TRBV6-6 and TRBJ1-5, with D perhaps TRBD1 (6 bases). Germline V CDR1 and CDR2: MNHNY, SVGAGI (reference sequence). Deletions cut 0 bases from V and 5 bases from J, with 14 bases between. There are 16 residues in the CDR3. Written as DNA, the CDR3 is TGTGCCAGCAGTTACTCGATACCCAGGGGAGATCAGCCCCAGCATTTT. Translated: CASSYSIPRGDQPQHF.

This clonotype showed up just a few times. This likely stems from a read error, as it lies one base from a far larger clone. The chain recombines TRBV7-9 with TRBJ2-5, with D possibly called TRBD1 or TRBD2 (5 bases each). V lost 8 bases and J 1 base, leaving 20 bases between the germline ends. The germline CDR1 and CDR2 sequences are SEHNR and FQNEAQ (reference sequence). The CDR3 loop spans 16 amino acids. CDR3 loop: CASGSQPGPFQETQYF. CDR3 sequence (DNA): TGTGCCAGCGGCTCGCAACCGGGACCATTCCAAGAGACCCAGTACTTC.

In its sample, this clonotype was seen a few times. V is TRBV20-1 and J is TRBJ2-5, with D possibly being TRBD1 or TRBD2 (5 bases each). The CDR3 is 14 amino acids. Germline V gives CDR1 DFQATT, CDR2 SNEGSKA (reference sequence). V lost 3 bases and J lost 3, with 14 bases in between. The DNA for the CDR3 is TGCAGTGCTAGGGGGGTTAGTGGGGAAGAGACCCAGTACTTC. Its protein product is CSARGVSGEETQYF.

Many counts were recorded for this clonotype. The rearrangement uses TRBV15 and TRBJ2-5; D may be TRBD2 (5 bases). V was cut by 0 bases and J by 7 bases, with 12 bases left in between. From germline, CDR1 is LNHNV and CDR2 YYDKDF (reference sequence). The CDR3 is 14 amino acids. In DNA form, the CDR3 reads TGTGCCACCAGCAGAGATACCAACCGGGGGACCCAGTACTTC. Translated, it gives CATSRDTNRGTQYF.

This clonotype was observed at least ten times. The V gene is TRBV28, the J gene TRBJ1-4, with TRBD1 as a possible D gene (5 bases). The V gene's germline CDR1 is MDHEN and CDR2 SYDVKM. The CDR3 has 15 amino acids. Trimming stripped 6 bases from V and 5 bases from J, with 16 bases between. CDR3 region: CASRKTGRVNEKLFF. The CDR3 DNA reads TGTGCCAGCAGAAAAACGGGACGAGTGAATGAAAAACTGTTTTTT.

The sample holds many counts of this clonotype. The chain recombines TRBV28 with TRBJ2-2; 10 nucleotides agree with TRBD2. With V trimmed by 6 bases and J by 3 bases, 7 bases remained unmatched. The CDR3 has 16 amino acids. CDR1 is MDHEN and CDR2 is SYDVKM in the germline V gene. CDR3 amino acids: CASSRGTSAHTGELFF. The CDR3 bases are TGTGCCAGCAGCCGCGGGACTAGCGCCCACACCGGGGAGCTGTTTTTT.

The genes are TRBV27 and TRBJ2-7; 8 bases align to TRBD1. This CDR3 is built from 15 residues. V lost 0 bases and J lost 3; bases outside the gene matches: 4. Germline lookup yields CDR1 MNHEY and CDR2 SMNVEV (reference sequence). The CDR3 sequence: CASSLSIGTGYEQYF. For the CDR3, the DNA is TGTGCCAGCAGTTTATCCATCGGGACAGGCTACGAGCAGTACTTC.

This clonotype was counted many times. V gene TRBV2 combines with J gene TRBJ2-7; maybe TRBD1 (5 bases). Germline V gene data show CDR1 as SNHLY and CDR2 as FYNNEI. The CDR3 length is 15 residues. V was cut by 4 bases and J by 2 bases, with 15 bases left in between. CDR3 region: CASSVSRTNPYEQYF. The CDR3 coding sequence is TGTGCCAGCAGTGTGTCGCGGACAAATCCCTACGAGCAGTACTTC.

V and J are TRBV19 and TRBJ1-1, with a weak D call TRBD1 (5 bases). Trimming pared 4 bases from V and 6 bases from J, leaving 15 bases between. The CDR3 loop spans 14 amino acids. From germline, CDR1 is LNHDA and CDR2 SQIVND (reference sequence). The CDR3 loop reads CASSTLLTGAEAFF. CDR3 DNA: TGTGCCAGTAGTACCCTACTGACGGGGGCTGAAGCTTTCTTT.

This clonotype has just a few counts. This chain uses TRBV5-1 with TRBJ2-7; 7 bases line up with TRBD2. From germline, CDR1 is SGHRS and CDR2 YFSETQ. Losses at the gene ends were 2 bases for V and 1 base for J; bases not matched to a gene: 6. There are 15 residues in the CDR3. For the CDR3, the DNA is TGCGCCAGCAGCTTAGGCGGGAGCCCGTCCTACGAGCAGTACTTC. This codes for CASSLGGSPSYEQYF.

This clonotype was counted between two and nine times. J is TRBJ2-7 and V is TRBV28; D possibly corresponds to TRBD2 (5 bases). With 8 bases removed from V and 0 bases from J, the gap between germline ends came to 14 bases. Germline lookup yields CDR1 MDHEN and CDR2 SYDVKM. The CDR3 has 14 residues. CDR3 residues: CASSPRGNSYEQYF. In nucleotides, the CDR3 is TGTGCCAGCTCACCCCGAGGGAACTCCTACGAGCAGTACTTC.

This clonotype occurred a few times. The V call is TRBV30, the J call TRBJ1-5; D remains unclear. CDR1 and CDR2 (germline): GTSNPN, SVGIG (reference sequence). Trimming took off 5 bases at V and 1 base at J, with 3 bases between the two ends. CDR3 size: 11 residues. The DNA of the CDR3 is TGTGCCTGGGGGAGCAATCAGCCCCAGCATTTT. Protein product: CAWGSNQPQHF.

This clonotype has more than one count but fewer than ten. The chain couples TRBV20-1 to TRBJ2-2; 14 bases fit TRBD2. The germline V gene encodes CDR1 DFQATT and CDR2 SNEGSKA (reference sequence). After removal of 5 bases from V and 4 bases from J, the junction contained 12 bases not matched to a gene. This CDR3 contains 18 residues. DNA for the CDR3: TGCAGTGCTCATTCCGGGACTAGCGGGGGCCTTCCCACCGGGGAGCTGTTTTTT. This gives the protein CSAHSGTSGGLPTGELFF.